This T cell receptor (beta chain) is from a study of human T cells and chemical hapten exposure. Findings of the study overall: TCRs exceeding 1 in 1000 frequency stayed unchanged with DPC sensitization.

Of note for this clonotype: The antigen remains unidentified.

TCRdb recomputed calls from the RACE reads with MiXCR, one row per CDR3 protein. The profile shows a few hundred thousand distinct CDR3 sequences, roughly 6% of them singletons. The CDR3 covers 14 residues. Germline loops: CDR1 SEHNR, CDR2 FQNEAQ (reference sequence). V was pared by 7 bases and J by 3 bases, with 16 bases between. Time point in this sample: pre-sensitization, week 0. Treatment noted: therapeutic diphenylcyclopropenone sensitization with weekly scalp DPC. The starting material, unfractionated whole blood, was used for total RNA extraction. This sample comprised whole blood, obtained in connection with sensitization to the hapten diphenylcyclopropenone (DPC). The sequence was obtained from a woman aged 18-30 years with alopecia areata. Some clones in this sample may be carry-over from other donors' samples. The rearrangement links TRBV7-9 to TRBJ2-7; D is uncertain. Here the CDR3 reads CASTPSGSGYEQYF. In DNA, the CDR3 is TGTGCCAGCACCCCATCCGGCTCCGGCTACGAGCAGTACTTC.